These T cell receptor beta chains were read from a single sample in a study of PD-L1 blockade in urothelial cancer. Profiled with immunoSEQ multiplex PCR; TCRdb holds only in-frame clones, not every one. The sample includes about 45,000 clones, approximately 90% seen only once; the top ten take 13% to 15%. Sequenced material: PBMCs, taken around atezolizumab (anti-PD-L1) treatment. These receptors all come from a woman aged 55-69 years with urothelial cancer. Each CDR3 is given with its conserved first and last residue. D genes are given only for firm matches.

v_call	d_call	cdr3_length	j_call	cdr3_aa	cdr3_nt
TRBV23-1	TRBD1	16	TRBJ2-3	CASSQRRTGPTDTQYF	TGCGCCAGCAGTCAACGAAGGACAGGCCCCACAGATACGCAGTATTTT
TRBV6-6	NA	14	TRBJ1-1	CASSLPRANTEAFF	TGTGCCAGCAGTCTACCCAGGGCCAACACTGAAGCTTTCTTT
TRBV9	NA	12	TRBJ2-3	CASSAYTDTQYF	TGTGCCAGCAGCGCCTACACAGATACGCAGTATTTT
TRBV19	TRBD1	16	TRBJ2-7	CASSIWGQGSSYEQYF	TGTGCCAGTAGTATATGGGGACAGGGGAGTTCCTACGAGCAGTACTTC
TRBV6-6	TRBD1	15	TRBJ2-7	CASSTPDRSSYEQYF	TGTGCCAGCAGTACCCCGGACAGGAGCTCCTACGAGCAGTACTTC
TRBV5-1	NA	14	TRBJ1-1	CASSSGDMNTEAFF	TGCGCCAGCAGCTCAGGGGATATGAACACTGAAGCTTTCTTT
TRBV6-1	NA	17	TRBJ1-5	CASSGRPGMSVNQPQHF	TGTGCCAGCAGTGGTCGCCCAGGGATGAGTGTCAATCAGCCCCAGCATTTT
TRBV11-2	TRBD1	12	TRBJ2-1	CASPGTENEQFF	TGTGCCAGCCCCGGGACAGAGAATGAGCAGTTCTTC
TRBV7-9	NA	13	TRBJ1-2	CASSPRYQDGYTF	TGTGCCAGCAGCCCCCGTTATCAGGATGGCTACACCTTC
TRBV19	TRBD1	13	TRBJ1-4	CASTPGGFEKLFF	TGTGCCAGTACCCCAGGGGGGTTTGAAAAACTGTTTTTT
TRBV9	NA	14	TRBJ2-2	CASSSRGNTGELFF	TGTGCCAGCAGCTCGCGGGGGAACACCGGGGAGCTGTTTTTT
TRBV5-1	NA	13	TRBJ2-5	CASSLEGGETQYF	TGCGCCAGCAGCTTGGAAGGGGGAGAGACCCAGTACTTC
TRBV7-9	NA	15	TRBJ2-7	CASSPRGGARYEQYF	TGTGCCAGCAGCCCCCGAGGGGGGGCACGCTACGAGCAGTACTTC
TRBV6-5	TRBD1	16	TRBJ1-1	CASSYSVTGANTEAFF	TGTGCCAGCAGTTACTCGGTTACAGGGGCGAACACTGAAGCTTTCTTT